Below are 22 T cell receptor beta chains sequenced from a single sample in a study of OX40 agonist ivuxolimab in advanced cancers. Sequencing used immunoSEQ multiplex PCR; TCRdb keeps in-frame clones, though not all of them. The sample gives tens of thousands of clones, around 83% of which show up once; under 30% is in the top ten. The sample here was CD4+ or CD8+ T cells sorted from blood, taken in a trial of the OX40 agonist ivuxolimab. Receptors originate from an adult with an advanced solid tumor such as melanoma, head and neck, liver or kidney cancer.

CDR3 nucleotides: TGTGCCAGCAGCGGGGGGACAGGGGCTCTCTATGGCTACACCTTC. It codes for CASSGGTGALYGYTF. The chain couples TRBV5-6 to TRBJ1-2; 10 nucleotides align to TRBD1. Per germline, CDR1 SGHDT and CDR2 YYEEEE. J lost 4 bases, V lost 4 bases, and 7 bases had no gene match. The CDR3 covers 15 residues.

The chain is built from TRBV4-1 and TRBJ2-5; no reliable D call. Germline CDR1 reads MGHRA; CDR2 reads YSYEKL. V shed 0 bases and J shed 0 bases, with 8 bases lying between them. The CDR3 loop spans 15 amino acids. CDR3 in amino acids: CASSQDSVYQETQYF. CDR3 nucleotide sequence: TGCGCCAGCAGCCAAGATTCAGTGTACCAAGAGACCCAGTACTTC.

This rearrangement joins TRBV7-9 to TRBJ2-3; D unclear. Trimming removed 5 bases from V and 0 bases from J, with 12 bases in between. The germline V gene encodes CDR1 SEHNR and CDR2 FQNEAQ (reference sequence). CDR3 size: 15 residues. In DNA form, the CDR3 reads TGTGCCAGCAGCATGACTGATACTAGCACAGATACGCAGTATTTT. It yields the protein CASSMTDTSTDTQYF.

The chain recombines TRBV5-1 with TRBJ1-3; TRBD1 matches at 7 bases. Germline lookup yields CDR1 SGHRS and CDR2 YFSETQ. CDR3 length equals 16 residues. The ends lost 4 bases at V and 0 bases at J; junction bases unmatched: 7. CDR3 region: CASSPMGTDSGNTIYF. The CDR3 DNA sequence: TGCGCCAGCAGCCCTATGGGGACAGACTCTGGAAACACCATATATTTT.

The rearrangement joins TRBV18 to TRBJ1-1; D is perhaps TRBD1 (6 bases). The V gene's germline CDR1 is KGHSH and CDR2 LQKENI. The V end lost 3 bases, the J end lost 1 base, and 18 bases lay between the germline ends. The CDR3 length is 17 residues. The CDR3 nucleotides are TGTGCCAGCTCACCGGACAGCTCGTATCAAAAGAACACTGAAGCTTTCTTT. Its protein product is CASSPDSSYQKNTEAFF.

The genes are TRBV19 and TRBJ1-5; unclear D gene. The CDR3 is 15 residues long. The germline gives CDR1 LNHDA, CDR2 SQIVND (reference sequence). V lost 3 bases and J 0 bases, leaving 9 bases between the germline ends. CDR3 sequence: CASSIGLISNQPQHF. Here the CDR3 DNA reads TGTGCCAGTAGTATTGGACTGATTAGCAATCAGCCCCAGCATTTT.

V and J are TRBV19 and TRBJ2-1; D is perhaps TRBD2 (6 bases). The CDR3 sequence is 16 residues long. Germline V gene data show CDR1 as LNHDA and CDR2 as SQIVND (reference sequence). V was shortened by 4 bases and J by 5 bases, with 18 bases between the two germline ends. This CDR3 is CASSSWVEGRDNEQFF. The CDR3 DNA follows: TGTGCCAGTAGTAGCTGGGTGGAGGGTCGGGACAATGAGCAGTTCTTC.

The CDR3 loop reads CAWSDRTINQPQHF. In DNA, the CDR3 is TGTGCCTGGAGCGACAGGACTATCAATCAGCCCCAGCATTTT. The chain uses TRBV30 and TRBJ1-5; the D gene is possibly TRBD1 (6 bases). The CDR3 has 14 amino acids. Germline-derived CDR1 and CDR2 are GTSNPN and SVGIG (reference sequence). The V gene lost 3 bases and the J gene lost 3 bases, with 12 bases spanning the gap.

V usage is TRBV10-1 and J usage is TRBJ2-3; possibly TRBD2 for D (5 bases). Germline values: CDR1 WNHNN, CDR2 SYGVQD (reference sequence). CDR3 length: 15 residues. V dropped 3 bases and J dropped 6 bases, with 16 bases sitting between them. CDR3 sequence (DNA): TGCGCCAGCAGTGATAACTCCCTGAGGAGGGATACGCAGTATTTT. Its protein product is CASSDNSLRRDTQYF.

The table lists this clone with a count of one. The chain couples TRBV5-1 to TRBJ2-7; D is perhaps TRBD1 or TRBD2 (5 bases each). CDR1 and CDR2 from the germline V gene are SGHRS and YFSETQ. The CDR3 is 16 amino acids. Trimming took 3 bases from V and 1 from J, leaving 17 bases between them. This CDR3 reads CASSSTGTAGSYEQYF. In DNA form, the CDR3 reads TGCGCCAGCAGCTCGACTGGGACGGCCGGGTCCTACGAGCAGTACTTC.

V is TRBV30 and J is TRBJ2-3; D gene ambiguous. This CDR3 spans 13 amino acids. V gave up 4 bases and J gave up 5 bases, with 13 bases separating them. Germline V gives CDR1 GTSNPN, CDR2 SVGIG (reference sequence). The CDR3: CAWTTGRRDTQYF. CDR3 bases: TGTGCCTGGACAACCGGCCGGCGAGATACGCAGTATTTT.

CDR3: CASSQVDSIRNYGYTF. CDR3 in DNA: TGCGCCAGCAGCCAAGTTGACAGCATTAGGAACTATGGCTACACCTTC. This chain links TRBV4-1 with TRBJ1-2; weak D call: TRBD1 (5 bases). The CDR3 contains 16 residues. Trimming removed 1 base at V and 2 bases at J, with 14 bases between. The germline gives CDR1 MGHRA, CDR2 YSYEKL.

The genes are TRBV6-6 and TRBJ1-1, with D unresolved. In germline, CDR1 is MNHNY, CDR2 SVGAGI (reference sequence). The CDR3 consists of 14 residues. Trimming left V 2 bases short and J 2 bases short, with 9 bases between. CDR3 in DNA: TGTGCCAGCAGTTACCTCGGGGTTAACACTGAAGCTTTCTTT. It specifies CASSYLGVNTEAFF.

The rearrangement joins TRBV5-1 to TRBJ2-7; D gene uncertain. The germline V gene has CDR1 SGHRS and CDR2 YFSETQ. Deletions cut 0 bases from V and 4 bases from J, with 8 bases between. CDR3 length: 13 residues. In DNA form, the CDR3 reads TGCGCCAGCAGCTTGGGGCTAGAGTACGAGCAGTACTTC. Amino acids: CASSLGLEYEQYF. Together with reference TRBV5-1 and TRBJ2-7, the CDR3 gives the full variable domain: KAGVTQTPRYLIKTRGQQVTLSCSPISGHRSVSWYQQTPGQGLQFLFEYFSETQRNKGNFPGRFSGRQFSNSRSEMNVSTLELGDSALYLCASSLGLEYEQYFGPGTRLTVT.

This clone was counted a few times. Within the sample, other DNA sequences also encode this same CDR3. The rearrangement joins TRBV5-1 to TRBJ2-5, with TRBD2 identical over 9 bases. The V and J ends lost 0 bases and 4 bases, in that order; junction bases with no gene match: 10. This CDR3 contains 17 residues. The germline V gene encodes CDR1 SGHRS and CDR2 YFSETQ. The CDR3 here is CASSLARGGGAGETQYF. The CDR3 DNA reads as TGCGCCAGCAGCTTGGCCCGCGGCGGGGGGGCCGGAGAGACCCAGTACTTC.

The V call is TRBV30, the J call TRBJ2-3, with 8 bases fitting TRBD2. The germline V gene encodes CDR1 GTSNPN and CDR2 SVGIG (reference sequence). The CDR3 is 14 residues long. V was clipped by 4 bases and J by 2 bases; unmatched bases: 5. Here the CDR3 DNA reads TGTGCCTGGAAGACGGGGGGGTCCACAGATACGCAGTATTTT. It is translated as CAWKTGGSTDTQYF.

V is TRBV11-2 and J is TRBJ2-2, with TRBD2 as a possible D gene (6 bases). CDR1 is SGHAT, CDR2 FQNNGV, per germline. The CDR3 runs 15 residues. V lost 2 bases, J lost 2 bases, and 9 bases lay in between. In DNA, the CDR3 is TGTGCCAGCAGCTTATTGGGAGGAAACACCGGGGAGCTGTTTTTT. Its translation is CASSLLGGNTGELFF.

The rearrangement links TRBV5-6 to TRBJ1-2, with 7 bases identical to TRBD1. This CDR3 has 13 amino acids. Germline CDR1 reads SGHDT; CDR2 reads YYEEEE. V was clipped by 4 bases and J by 4 bases; unmatched bases: 4. The CDR3 nucleotides are TGTGCCAGCAGCCAACAGGGGACCTATGGCTACACCTTC. Translated, it gives CASSQQGTYGYTF.

The chain employs TRBV7-9 and TRBJ2-2; 9 positions match TRBD1. The CDR3 length is 14 residues. Unmatched junction bases numbered 5, after V lost 6 bases and J lost 6 bases. Germline V gives CDR1 SEHNR, CDR2 FQNEAQ (reference sequence). The CDR3 nucleotides are TGTGCCAGCAGTTGGGGACAGGGAGCCGGGGAGCTGTTTTTT. Its translation is CASSWGQGAGELFF. The full variable domain, rest sourced from reference TRBV7-9 and TRBJ2-2, is DTGVSQNPRHKITKRGQNVTFRCDPISEHNRLYWYRQTLGQGPEFLTYFQNEAQLEKSRLLSDRFSAERPKGSFSTLEIQRTEQGDSAMYLCASSWGQGAGELFFGEGSRLTVL.

The rearrangement links TRBV7-9 to TRBJ2-1; D is unclear. Trimming removed 4 bases from V and 7 bases from J, with 5 bases in between. CDR3 length equals 11 residues. CDR1 and CDR2 (germline): SEHNR, FQNEAQ (reference sequence). Here the CDR3 DNA reads TGTGCCAGCAGCTACTCGAATGAGCAGTTCTTC. As protein: CASSYSNEQFF.

This chain uses TRBV6-1 with TRBJ2-1; D gene unclear. The ends were cut back, 4 bases at V and 7 bases at J, with 20 bases in the middle. Germline values: CDR1 MNHNS, CDR2 SASEGT. The CDR3 spans 16 residues. In DNA form, the CDR3 reads TGTGCCAGCAGTGGCCCCCTCAAGCGAGAGAGGAATGAGCAGTTCTTC. Protein product: CASSGPLKRERNEQFF.

The chain uses TRBV28 and TRBJ2-7, with 7 bases fitting TRBD2. CDR3 size: 12 residues. The J segment lost 5 bases and the V segment lost 4 bases, leaving 2 bases of the junction unmatched. Germline CDR1 MDHEN, CDR2 SYDVKM. The CDR3 protein is CASSSGLDEQYF. The CDR3 nucleotides are TGTGCCAGCAGTTCCGGACTAGACGAGCAGTACTTC.